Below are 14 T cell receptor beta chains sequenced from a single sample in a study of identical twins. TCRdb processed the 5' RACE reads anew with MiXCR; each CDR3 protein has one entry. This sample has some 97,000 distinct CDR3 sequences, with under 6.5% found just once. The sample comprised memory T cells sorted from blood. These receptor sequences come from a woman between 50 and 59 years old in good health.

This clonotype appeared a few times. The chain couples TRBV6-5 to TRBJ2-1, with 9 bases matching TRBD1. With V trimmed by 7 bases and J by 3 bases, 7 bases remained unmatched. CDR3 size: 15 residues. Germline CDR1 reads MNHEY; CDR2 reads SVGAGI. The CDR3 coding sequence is TGTGCCAGCACCTCCGGACAGGGGAACTACAATGAGCAGTTCTTC. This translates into CASTSGQGNYNEQFF.

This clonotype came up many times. DNA of the CDR3: TGTGCCGCATCCAGTAGGACAGGGGGCAGCGAGCAGTACTTC. Protein: CAASSRTGGSEQYF. The chain has TRBV30 and TRBJ2-7, with 11 bases lining up with TRBD1. The ends lost 8 bases at V and 6 bases at J; junction bases unmatched: 12. Germline V CDR1 and CDR2: GTSNPN, SVGIG (reference sequence). The CDR3 spans 14 residues.

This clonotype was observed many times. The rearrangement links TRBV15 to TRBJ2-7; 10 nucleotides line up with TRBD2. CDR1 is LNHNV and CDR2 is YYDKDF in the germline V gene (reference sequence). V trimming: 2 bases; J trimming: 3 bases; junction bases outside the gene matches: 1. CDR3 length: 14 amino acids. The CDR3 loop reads CATSRPSGSYEQYF. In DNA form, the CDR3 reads TGTGCCACCAGCAGACCTAGCGGGAGCTACGAGCAGTACTTC.

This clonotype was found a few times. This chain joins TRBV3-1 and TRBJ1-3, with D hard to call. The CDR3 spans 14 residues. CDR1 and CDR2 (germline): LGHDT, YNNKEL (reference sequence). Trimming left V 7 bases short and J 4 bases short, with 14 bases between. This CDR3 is CASTETLGGNTIYF. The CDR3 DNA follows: TGTGCCAGCACCGAAACCTTAGGAGGAAACACCATATATTTT.

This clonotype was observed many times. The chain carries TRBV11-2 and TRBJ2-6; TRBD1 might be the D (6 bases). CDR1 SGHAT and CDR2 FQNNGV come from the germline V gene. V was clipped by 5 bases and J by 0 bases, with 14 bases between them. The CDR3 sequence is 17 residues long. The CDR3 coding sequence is TGTGCCAGCAGCACCGGGACATTCCGCTCTGGGGCCAACGTCCTGACTTTC. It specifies CASSTGTFRSGANVLTF.

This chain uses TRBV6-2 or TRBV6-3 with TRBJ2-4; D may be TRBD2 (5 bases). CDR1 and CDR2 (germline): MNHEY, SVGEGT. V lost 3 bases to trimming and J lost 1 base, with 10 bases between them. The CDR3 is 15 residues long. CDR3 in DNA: TGTGCCAGCAGTTATGCGGGTGCGGCCAAAAACATTCAGTACTTC. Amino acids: CASSYAGAAKNIQYF.

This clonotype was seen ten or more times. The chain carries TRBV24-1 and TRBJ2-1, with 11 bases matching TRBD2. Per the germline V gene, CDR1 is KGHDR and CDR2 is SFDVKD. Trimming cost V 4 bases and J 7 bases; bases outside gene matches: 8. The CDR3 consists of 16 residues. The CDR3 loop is CATSEAGLAERNEQFF. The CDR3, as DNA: TGTGCCACCAGTGAAGCGGGACTAGCGGAGAGGAATGAGCAGTTCTTC.

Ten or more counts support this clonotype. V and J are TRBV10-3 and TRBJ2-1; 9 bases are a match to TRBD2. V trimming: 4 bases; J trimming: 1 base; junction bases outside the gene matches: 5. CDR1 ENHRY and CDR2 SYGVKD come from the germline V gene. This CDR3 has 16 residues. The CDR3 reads CAISGRLAESYNEQFF. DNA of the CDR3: TGTGCCATCAGTGGGAGACTAGCGGAATCCTACAATGAGCAGTTCTTC.

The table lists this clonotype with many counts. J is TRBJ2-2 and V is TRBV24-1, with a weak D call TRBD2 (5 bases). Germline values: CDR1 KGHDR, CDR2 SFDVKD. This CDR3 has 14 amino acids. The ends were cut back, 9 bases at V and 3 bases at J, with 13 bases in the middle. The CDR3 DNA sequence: TGTGCCACCGACTCGGGGTCGGACACCGGGGAGCTGTTTTTT. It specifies CATDSGSDTGELFF.

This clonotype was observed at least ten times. The CDR3 DNA reads as TGTGCCAGCGGAGACACAGCGGGACACTCCTACGAGCAGTACTTC. Protein product: CASGDTAGHSYEQYF. The chain recombines TRBV28 with TRBJ2-7; possible D gene TRBD2, 7 bases. The CDR3 length is 15 residues. Germline V CDR1 and CDR2: MDHEN, SYDVKM. Trimming pared 8 bases from V and 0 bases from J, leaving 17 bases between.

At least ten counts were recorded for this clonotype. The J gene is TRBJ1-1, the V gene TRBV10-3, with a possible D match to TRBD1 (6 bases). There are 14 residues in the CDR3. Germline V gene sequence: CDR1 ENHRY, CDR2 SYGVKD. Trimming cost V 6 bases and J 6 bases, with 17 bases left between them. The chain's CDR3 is CAIRNPGQTPEAFF. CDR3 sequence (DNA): TGTGCCATCAGAAACCCAGGACAGACCCCTGAAGCTTTCTTT.

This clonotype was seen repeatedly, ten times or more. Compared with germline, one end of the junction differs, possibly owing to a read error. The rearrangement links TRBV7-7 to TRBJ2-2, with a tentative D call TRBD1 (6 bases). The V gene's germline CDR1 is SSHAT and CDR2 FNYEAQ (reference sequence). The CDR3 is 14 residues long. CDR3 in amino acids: CASSRAGEPGELFF. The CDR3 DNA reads TGTGCTAGCAGTCGGGCAGGGGAGCCCGGGGAGCTGTTTTTT. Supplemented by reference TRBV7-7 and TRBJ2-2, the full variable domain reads GAGVSQSPRYKVTKRGQDVTLRCDPISSHATLYWYQQALGQGPEFLTYFNYEAQPDKSGLPSDRFSAERPEGSISTLTIQRTEQRDSAMYRCASSRAGEPGELFFGEGSRLTVL.

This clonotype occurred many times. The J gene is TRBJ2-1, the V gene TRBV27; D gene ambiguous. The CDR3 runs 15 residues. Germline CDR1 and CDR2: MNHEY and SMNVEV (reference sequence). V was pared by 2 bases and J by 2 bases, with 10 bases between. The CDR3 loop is CASSLVWGTYNEQFF. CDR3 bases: TGTGCCAGCAGTTTAGTGTGGGGAACCTACAATGAGCAGTTCTTC.

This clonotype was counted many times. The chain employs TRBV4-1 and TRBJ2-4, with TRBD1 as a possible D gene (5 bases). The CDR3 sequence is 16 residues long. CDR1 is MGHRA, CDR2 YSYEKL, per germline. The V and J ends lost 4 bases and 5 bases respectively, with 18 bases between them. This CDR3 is CASSLRLGQGENIQYF. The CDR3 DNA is TGCGCCAGCAGCCTTCGACTCGGCCAGGGTGAAAACATTCAGTACTTC.